This T cell receptor (beta chain) is drawn from a study of human T cells and chemical hapten exposure. Study summary: Among samples, TCR yields varied mainly because of small differences in pooled library volume. Findings and caveats of the study: DPC sensitization produced no change in TCRs with frequency above 1 in 1000. Relative to control repertoires, expanded TCRs gave rise to significantly more large CDR3 similarity clusters.

The germline gives CDR1 DFQATT, CDR2 SNEGSKA (reference sequence). The V end was cut by 4 bases, the J end by 3 bases, with 15 bases between. The CDR3 sequence is 14 residues long. Via MiXCR, TCRdb re-called the RACE reads, giving one row per CDR3 protein. The sample consists of around 150,000 distinct CDR3 sequences, roughly 15% of them appearing once. The time point denotes: patch test 1, 2 weeks after DPC sensitization. The treatment: therapeutic diphenylcyclopropenone sensitization with weekly scalp DPC. Regarding this clonotype: The antigen remains undetermined.

The TCR originated in a woman under 40 with alopecia areata. Some clones in this sample may be carry-over from other donors' samples. Sequencing was performed on whole blood, taken in connection with sensitization to the hapten diphenylcyclopropenone (DPC). V is TRBV20-1 and J is TRBJ2-5, with D possibly matching TRBD1 (6 bases). Here the CDR3 reads CSAKNRAIKETQYF. CDR3 nucleotide sequence: TGCAGTGCTAAGAACAGGGCGATAAAAGAGACCCAGTACTTC.